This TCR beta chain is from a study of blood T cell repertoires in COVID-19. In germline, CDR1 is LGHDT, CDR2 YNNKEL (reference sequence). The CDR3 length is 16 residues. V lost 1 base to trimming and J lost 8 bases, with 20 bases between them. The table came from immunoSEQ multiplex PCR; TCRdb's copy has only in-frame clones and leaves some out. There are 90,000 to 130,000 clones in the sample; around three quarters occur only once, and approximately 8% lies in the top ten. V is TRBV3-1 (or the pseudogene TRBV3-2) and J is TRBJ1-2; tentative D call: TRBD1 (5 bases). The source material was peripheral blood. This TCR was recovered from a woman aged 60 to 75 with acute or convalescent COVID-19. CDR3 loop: CASSQVRRQGSMGYTF. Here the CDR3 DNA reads TGTGCCAGCAGCCAAGTGCGTCGCCAGGGTAGTATGGGCTACACCTTC.